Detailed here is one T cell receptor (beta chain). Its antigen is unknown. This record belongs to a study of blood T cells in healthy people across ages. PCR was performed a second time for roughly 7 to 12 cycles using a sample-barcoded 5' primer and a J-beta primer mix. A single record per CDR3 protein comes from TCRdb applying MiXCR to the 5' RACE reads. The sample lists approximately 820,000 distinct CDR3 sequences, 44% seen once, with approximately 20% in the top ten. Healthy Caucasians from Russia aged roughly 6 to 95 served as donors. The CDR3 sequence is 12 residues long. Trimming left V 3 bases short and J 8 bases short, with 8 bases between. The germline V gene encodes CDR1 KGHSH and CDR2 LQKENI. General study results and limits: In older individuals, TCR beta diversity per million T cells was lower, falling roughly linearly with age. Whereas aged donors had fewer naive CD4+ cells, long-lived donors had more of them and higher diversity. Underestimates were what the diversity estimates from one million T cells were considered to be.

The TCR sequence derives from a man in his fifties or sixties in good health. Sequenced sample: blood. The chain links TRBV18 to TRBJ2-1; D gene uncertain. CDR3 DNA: TGTGCCAGCTCACCCGGGTCCGATGAGCAGTTCTTC. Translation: CASSPGSDEQFF. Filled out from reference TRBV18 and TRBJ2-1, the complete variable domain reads NAGVMQNPRHLVRRRGQEARLRCSPMKGHSHVYWYRQLPEEGLKFMVYLQKENIIDESGMPKERFSAEFPKEGPSILRIQQVVRGDSAAYFCASSPGSDEQFFGPGTRLTVL.